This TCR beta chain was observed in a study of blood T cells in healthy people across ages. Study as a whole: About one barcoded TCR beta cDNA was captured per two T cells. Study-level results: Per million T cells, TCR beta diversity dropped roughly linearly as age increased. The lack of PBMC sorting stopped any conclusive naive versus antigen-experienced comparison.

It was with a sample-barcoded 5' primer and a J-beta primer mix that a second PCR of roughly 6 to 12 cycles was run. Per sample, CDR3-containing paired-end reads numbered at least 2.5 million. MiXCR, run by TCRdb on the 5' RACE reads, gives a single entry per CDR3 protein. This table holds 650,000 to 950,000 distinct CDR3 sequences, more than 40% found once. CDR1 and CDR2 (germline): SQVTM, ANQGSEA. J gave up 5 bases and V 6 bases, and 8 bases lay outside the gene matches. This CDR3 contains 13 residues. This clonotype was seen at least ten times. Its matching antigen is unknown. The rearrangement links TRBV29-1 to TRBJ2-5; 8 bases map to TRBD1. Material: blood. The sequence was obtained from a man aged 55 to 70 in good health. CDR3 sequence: CSVPTGVRETQYF. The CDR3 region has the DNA TGCAGCGTCCCGACAGGGGTGAGGGAGACCCAGTACTTC. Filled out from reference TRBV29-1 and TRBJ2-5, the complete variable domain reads SAVISQKPSRDICQRGTSLTIQCQVDSQVTMMFWYRQQPGQSLTLIATANQGSEATYESGFVIDKFPISRPNLTFSTLTVSNMSPEDSSIYLCSVPTGVRETQYFGPGTRLLVL.